This TCR beta chain was identified in a study of blood T cell repertoires in COVID-19. For the study at large: Whether acute or convalescent, the COVID-19 samples came from the United States, Italy and Spain. Sample material is recorded as cDNA or gDNA derived from T cells, B-cell-depleted T cells, or PBMCs.

Authors' analysis steps: Amplified reference gene primers provided the basis for estimating nucleated cell counts. Libraries were prepared by immunoSEQ multiplex PCR; TCRdb keeps only in-frame clonotypes and omits some of them. D and trimming were read from the DNA, whereas the V and J calls and clone size are those reported in that table. The profile shows 150,000 to 200,000 clones, roughly nine tenths of them singletons. Material: peripheral blood. The source of this sequence is a man aged 70 or older with active or convalescent COVID-19.

The CDR3 reads CASSPARGELFF. The CDR3, as DNA: TGTGCCAGCAGCCCGGCGAGGGGGGAGCTGTTTTTT. The chain uses TRBV9 and TRBJ2-2; D ambiguous. The CDR3 has 12 amino acids. Trimming stripped 4 bases from V and 8 bases from J, with 9 bases between. CDR1 SGDLS and CDR2 YYNGEE come from the germline V gene.